This T cell receptor beta chain was sequenced for a study of blood T cell repertoires in COVID-19. Study context: Samples of COVID-19 (acute and convalescent) were obtained from the United States, Italy and Spain.

The table came from immunoSEQ multiplex PCR; TCRdb's copy has only in-frame clones and leaves some out. The data hold some 300,000 clones, with less than 90% observed a single time. Seattle patient enrollment occurred during active infection, with longitudinal follow-up thereafter. The CDR3 covers 15 residues. CDR1 is SGHRS and CDR2 is YFSETQ in the germline V gene. The V end lost 0 bases, the J end lost 4 bases, and 10 bases lay between the germline ends. The sequencing sample was made of peripheral blood. The chain couples TRBV5-1 to TRBJ2-2; D unclear. The TCR sequence derives from a woman between 65 and 79 years old with COVID-19, enrolled during active disease. The CDR3 loop is CASSLGGVGTGELFF. The CDR3 nucleotides are TGCGCCAGCAGCTTGGGAGGAGTCGGCACCGGGGAGCTGTTTTTT.